This is a list of T cell receptor beta chains from one sample in a study of T cell changes during pregnancy in multiple sclerosis. Profiled with immunoSEQ multiplex PCR; TCRdb holds only in-frame clones, not every one. This sample has tens of thousands of clones, with approximately 92% found just once. This specimen was CD4+ T cells from peripheral blood mononuclear cells, taken after pregnancy. These receptors all come from a female donor with multiple sclerosis, enrolled in a pregnancy study. CDR3s include the opening cysteine and the closing phenylalanine or tryptophan. A D gene is named only where the DNA matches it firmly. A row's size may be missing; if present it is once, few, many or a size class.

clone_size	v_call	j_call	d_call	cdr3_nt	cdr3_aa
.	TRBV5-1	TRBJ1-4	TRBD1	TGCGCCAGCAGCGTAACAGGGGGCGGCGACGAAAAACTGTTTTTT	CASSVTGGGDEKLFF
few	TRBV9	TRBJ2-7	.	TGTGCCAGCAGCGTAACAGGTGCCCACGAGCAGTACTTC	CASSVTGAHEQYF
once	TRBV10-1	TRBJ2-4	.	TGCGCCGGGCCGATCAATTGGGCCAAAAACATTCAGTACTTC	CAGPINWAKNIQYF
.	TRBV10-3	TRBJ1-5	.	TGTGCCATCAGTGAGTCCGGAGGGGATTATCAGCCCCAGCATTTT	CAISESGGDYQPQHF
once	TRBV9	TRBJ2-3	.	TGTGCCAGCAGCGTAGCTGCGGGGGCCAACACAGATACGCAGTATTTT	CASSVAAGANTDTQYF
.	TRBV7-9	TRBJ1-6	TRBD1	TGTGCCAGCAGCACAGGACAGGGTAGAAGTTCCTATAATTCACCCCTCCACTTT	CASSTGQGRSSYNSPLHF
.	TRBV7-3	TRBJ2-1	TRBD2	TGTGCCAGCAGCCAAGCCCAGCGGGGGGTCGGTGAGCAGTTCTTC	CASSQAQRGVGEQFF
once	TRBV29-1	TRBJ2-1	.	TGCAGCGTTGATAGAACCTACAATGAGCAGTTCTTC	CSVDRTYNEQFF
.	TRBV5-4	TRBJ1-1	TRBD1	TGTGCCAGCAGCTTGCCCCTCGGACAGGGGCCAAACACTGAAGCTTTCTTT	CASSLPLGQGPNTEAFF
.	TRBV9	TRBJ2-3	TRBD1	TGTGCCAGCAGCGTAGGGGGACAGCCTAGCACAGATACGCAGTATTTT	CASSVGGQPSTDTQYF
few	TRBV20-1	TRBJ1-1	.	TGCAGTCCCGCGTTGAACACTGAAGCTTTCTTT	CSPALNTEAFF
.	TRBV7-3	TRBJ2-2	.	TGTGCCAGCAGCCAGTATTCTAGGTCCGGGGAGCTGTTTTTT	CASSQYSRSGELFF
.	TRBV19	TRBJ1-1	TRBD1	TGTGCCAGTAGTTCCCCAAGCGACAGGGTGGGTCGTGAAGCTTTCTTT	CASSSPSDRVGREAFF
once	TRBV19	TRBJ1-5	.	TGTGCCAGTAGTATGGGCAGGATGGGTAGGAGCAATCAGCCCCAGCATTTT	CASSMGRMGRSNQPQHF
.	TRBV5-5	TRBJ1-5	.	TGTGCCAGCAGCCCCCGGGGGACGACCCTTAGCAATCAGCCCCAGCATTTT	CASSPRGTTLSNQPQHF
.	TRBV5-4	TRBJ1-1	TRBD1	TGTGCCAGCACCCAGACAGGGCGGACTGAAGCTTTCTTT	CASTQTGRTEAFF
.	TRBV27	TRBJ1-1	TRBD1	TGTGCCAGCAGTTTATTTAAGAATGCAGGGGGCGCGGACACTGAAGCTTTCTTT	CASSLFKNAGGADTEAFF
.	TRBV7-2	TRBJ2-1	.	TGTGCCAGCAGCTTACTAGTAGGTACGAATGAGCAGTTCTTC	CASSLLVGTNEQFF
.	TRBV9	TRBJ1-4	.	TGTGCCAGCAGCGTAGGGGAGGGAACTAATGAAAAACTGTTTTTT	CASSVGEGTNEKLFF
.	TRBV19	TRBJ1-5	TRBD1	TGTGCCAGTAGTCCTGACAGGGGGCTAAGAGGGCAGCCCCAGCATTTT	CASSPDRGLRGQPQHF
.	TRBV4-3	TRBJ1-1	.	TGCGCCAGCAGCCAAGATCAGTTGGCTTTCTTT	CASSQDQLAFF
few	TRBV9	TRBJ1-1	TRBD1	TGTGCCAGCGGAAGGGGGCACAGGAACACTGAAGCTTTCTTT	CASGRGHRNTEAFF
.	TRBV11-2	TRBJ2-7	.	TGTGCCAGCAGCTTAGTCCGAGGGGGGGGCGAGCAGTACTTC	CASSLVRGGGEQYF
.	TRBV5-1	TRBJ2-3	.	TGCGCCAGCAACGGGGTGGGGGCCACAGATACGCAGTATTTT	CASNGVGATDTQYF
.	TRBV5-1	TRBJ2-3	TRBD2	TGCGCCAGCAAGACCCTAGCGGGGGGCCGAGATACGCAGTATTTT	CASKTLAGGRDTQYF
.	TRBV6-6	TRBJ2-3	.	TGTGCCAGCAGTTACTCGTTTGGGGCCCCAGATACGCAGTATTTT	CASSYSFGAPDTQYF
.	TRBV2	TRBJ2-7	.	TGTGCCAGCAACCCTCAATTGGACAGTGGAGAGTACTTC	CASNPQLDSGEYF
.	TRBV7-2	TRBJ1-5	.	TGTGCCAGCAGCCGAGACCGGGTTCGGCCCCAGCATTTT	CASSRDRVRPQHF
.	TRBV27	TRBJ2-2	.	TGTGCCAGCAGTTTGGAGGGCCTGGGCACCGGGGAGCTGTTTTTT	CASSLEGLGTGELFF
.	TRBV5-6	TRBJ2-2	.	TGTGCCAGCAGCTTTAGGAGGGTAACGAACACCGGGGAGCTGTTTTTT	CASSFRRVTNTGELFF
.	TRBV6-5	TRBJ1-1	.	TGTGCCAGCAGTTCCCGGGACATTTCTGGAGCTTTCTTT	CASSSRDISGAFF
.	TRBV7-9	TRBJ2-1	.	TGTGCCAGCAGCGGCAGCTCCTACAATGAGCAGTTCTTC	CASSGSSYNEQFF
.	TRBV5-4	TRBJ1-2	TRBD1	TGTGCCAGCAGTCATAGACAGGGCTATGGCTACACCTTC	CASSHRQGYGYTF
.	TRBV2	TRBJ1-3	TRBD1	TGTGCCACGGGACAGGCTGGAAACACCATATATTTT	CATGQAGNTIYF
.	TRBV11-2	TRBJ2-4	.	TGTGCCAGCAGCTTACGAGGGATGACCAAAAACATTCAGTACTTC	CASSLRGMTKNIQYF
.	TRBV18	TRBJ2-7	TRBD1	TGTGCCAGCTCACCCGGACGGGACAGCTTGTGGATTTTC	CASSPGRDSLWIF
.	TRBV5-4	TRBJ1-1	.	TGTGCCAGCAGCTTGGCAGGCAAGATGAACACTGAAGCTTTCTTT	CASSLAGKMNTEAFF
once	TRBV30	TRBJ2-5	.	TGTGCCTGGAGGGGAGCCGGCCAAGAGACCCAGTACTTC	CAWRGAGQETQYF
few	TRBV9	TRBJ2-1	.	TGTGCCAGCAGCGCCCGGACTGGGGTAGGGGAGCAGTTCTTC	CASSARTGVGEQFF
.	TRBV20-1	TRBJ2-3	TRBD1	TGCAGTGCTCGGACAGGGGAAACGCAGTATTTT	CSARTGETQYF
.	TRBV7-8	TRBJ2-1	TRBD2	TGTGCCAGCAGCCCACTAAGCGGGGGCAGCCCGAGAGAGCAGTTCTTC	CASSPLSGGSPREQFF
.	TRBV19	TRBJ1-1	.	TGTGCCAGTAGTATAATCGGTTGGGAAGCTTTCTTT	CASSIIGWEAFF